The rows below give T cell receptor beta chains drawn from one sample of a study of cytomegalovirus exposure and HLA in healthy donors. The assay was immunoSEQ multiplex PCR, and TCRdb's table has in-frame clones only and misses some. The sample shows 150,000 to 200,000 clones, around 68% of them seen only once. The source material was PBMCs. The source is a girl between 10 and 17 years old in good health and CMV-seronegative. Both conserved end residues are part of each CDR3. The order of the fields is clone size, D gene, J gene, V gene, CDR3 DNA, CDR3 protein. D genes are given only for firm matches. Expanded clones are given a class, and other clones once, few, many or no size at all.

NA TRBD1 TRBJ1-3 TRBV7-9 TGTGCCAGCAGCTTACCTGACAGGGGTGCTTTGAACACCATATATTTT CASSLPDRGALNTIYF
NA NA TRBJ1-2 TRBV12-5 TGTGCTAGTGGTTTTGGGGGCGATGGCTACACCTTC CASGFGGDGYTF
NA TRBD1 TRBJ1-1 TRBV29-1 TGCAGCGCCCCGGGACAGGGGGCGACTGAAGCTTTCTTT CSAPGQGATEAFF
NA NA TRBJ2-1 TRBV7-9 TGTGCCAGCAGCCCTCTGAGGGAGCAGTTCTTC CASSPLREQFF
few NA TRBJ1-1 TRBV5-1 TGCGCCAGCAGCTTTCGGCAGGCGAACACTGAAGCTTTCTTT CASSFRQANTEAFF
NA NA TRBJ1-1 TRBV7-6 TGTGCCAGCAGCCCGCGTGGGGCCAGGTATGAAGCTTTCTTT CASSPRGARYEAFF
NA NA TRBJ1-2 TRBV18 TGTGCCAGCTCACCGGGAGAAAACTATGGCTACACCTTC CASSPGENYGYTF
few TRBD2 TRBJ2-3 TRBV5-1 TGCGCCAGCACCTCCGCCCCAGCGGGGCCAGATACGCAGTATTTT CASTSAPAGPDTQYF
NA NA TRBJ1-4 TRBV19 TGTGCCAGTAGTGCGGCAGGGTCCCCCTCTAATGAAAAACTGTTTTTT CASSAAGSPSNEKLFF
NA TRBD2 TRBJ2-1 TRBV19 TGTGCCAGTACCCTTGCGGGACTAGCGGGGTTCTACAATGAGCAGTTCTTC CASTLAGLAGFYNEQFF
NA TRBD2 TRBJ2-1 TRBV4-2 TGTGCCAGCAGCCAAGTCTCGAGGCTTTCTCCGTCTAGCGGGGGCCCAAGCTCCTACAATGAGCAGTTCTTC CASSQVSRLSPSSGGPSSYNEQFF
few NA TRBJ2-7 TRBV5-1 TGCGCCAGCAGTCCATTTCAGGGCTACGAGCAGTACTTC CASSPFQGYEQYF
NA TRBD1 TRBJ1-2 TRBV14 TGTGCCAGCAGCCACAGGGGGCTAGACTATGGCTACACCTTC CASSHRGLDYGYTF
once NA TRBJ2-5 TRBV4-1 TGCGCCAGCAGCCGCGAGTCCGGGACACTCCAAGAGACCCAGTACTTC CASSRESGTLQETQYF
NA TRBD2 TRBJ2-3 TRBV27 TGTGCCAGCTCCCCAAGCGGGGGGCTTTCAGATACGCAGTATTTT CASSPSGGLSDTQYF
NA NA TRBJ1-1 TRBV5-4 TGTGCCAGCAGCCCCGACTTGAACACTGAAGCTTTCTTT CASSPDLNTEAFF
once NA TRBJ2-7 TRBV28 TGTGCCAGCAGCACAGAGTTCGAGCAGTACTTC CASSTEFEQYF
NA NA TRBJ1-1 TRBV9 TGTGCCAGCAGCGAACCGGTGGCAGGAGAAGCTTTCTTT CASSEPVAGEAFF
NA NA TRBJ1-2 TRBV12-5 TGTGCTAGTGGCTCCAACACTGGCTACACCTTC CASGSNTGYTF
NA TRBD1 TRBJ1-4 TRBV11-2 TGTGCCAGCAGCCAGGACAGGGGGCGGTATGAAAAACTGTTTTTT CASSQDRGRYEKLFF
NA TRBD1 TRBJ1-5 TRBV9 TGTGCCAGCAGCGCCGGGACAGGCAGCAATCAGCCCCAGCATTTT CASSAGTGSNQPQHF
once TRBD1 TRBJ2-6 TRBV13 TGTGCCAGCAGCTTAGGGACAGGGAGCTCTGGGGCCAACGTCCTGACTTTC CASSLGTGSSGANVLTF
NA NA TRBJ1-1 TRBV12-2 TGTGCAAGTCGCTCCGTCCCTTTCTTT CASRSVPFF
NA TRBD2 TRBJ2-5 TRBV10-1 TGCGCCAGCAGGGGAGCGGGGGGACTCCAAGAGACCCAGTACTTC CASRGAGGLQETQYF
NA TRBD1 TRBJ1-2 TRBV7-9 TGTGCCAGCGGTCCGGACAGGGAGGGAGGCTACACCTTC CASGPDREGGYTF
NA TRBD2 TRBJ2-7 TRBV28 TGTGCCAGCAGCCAGGTCGGGGGGATCTCCTACGAGCAGTACTTC CASSQVGGISYEQYF
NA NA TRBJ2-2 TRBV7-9 TGTGCCAGCAGCCGTCTGCCCGGGGAGGAGCTGTTTTTT CASSRLPGEELFF
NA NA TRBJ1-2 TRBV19 TGTGCCAGTAGTACAGGCCAGTCGACTGGCTACACCTTC CASSTGQSTGYTF
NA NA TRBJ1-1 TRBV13 TGTGCCAGCAGCTTAGAAGGCGGGGGAATTGGAGCTTTCTTT CASSLEGGGIGAFF
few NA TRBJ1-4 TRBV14 TGTGCCAGCAGCCAAGATCCTCAAGGGGCGCCCGAAAAACTGTTTTTT CASSQDPQGAPEKLFF
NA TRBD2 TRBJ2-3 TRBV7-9 TGTGCCAGCAGCTTAACAACGGGGGGGCGTTACACAGATACGCAGTATTTT CASSLTTGGRYTDTQYF
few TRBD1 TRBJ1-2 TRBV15 TGTGCCACCAGCAGCCGAAGGACAGGGGACTATGGCCCGACTGGCTACACCTTC CATSSRRTGDYGPTGYTF
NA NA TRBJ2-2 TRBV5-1 TGCGCCAGCAGCTTGGGTAGACTCGGACTCGCGAACACCGGGGAGCTGTTTTTT CASSLGRLGLANTGELFF
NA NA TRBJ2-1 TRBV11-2 TGTGCCAGCAGCTTTGGGCTCCGAGTAATAAATGAGCAGTTCTTC CASSFGLRVINEQFF
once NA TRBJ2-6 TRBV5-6 TGTGCCAGCAGGACAACTGGGGCCAACGTCCTGACTTTC CASRTTGANVLTF
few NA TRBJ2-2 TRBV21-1 TGTGCCAGCAGCCTACGATGGAGTGACAGGGCGGACACCGGGGAGCTGTTTTTT CASSLRWSDRADTGELFF
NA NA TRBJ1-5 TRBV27 TGTGCCAGCAGTTTGCAGGGAATTTATCAGCCCCAGCATTTT CASSLQGIYQPQHF
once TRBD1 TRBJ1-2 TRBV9 TGTGCCAGCAGCGTAGGCCAGGGACAGGGGGCTTATGGCTACACCTTC CASSVGQGQGAYGYTF
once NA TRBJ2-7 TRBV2 TGTGCCAGCAGGGAATCTTTAACCTACGAGCAGTACTTC CASRESLTYEQYF
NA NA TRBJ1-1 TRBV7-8 TGTGCCAGCAGCCAGTTATCTGAAGCTTTCTTT CASSQLSEAFF
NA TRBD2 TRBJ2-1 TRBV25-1 TGTGCCAGCCTGGCGGGCGGGGGCAATGAGCAGTTCTTC CASLAGGGNEQFF
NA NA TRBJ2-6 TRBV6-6 TGTGCCAGCAGTCTACTAGCTTCTGGGGCCAACGTCCTGACTTTC CASSLLASGANVLTF
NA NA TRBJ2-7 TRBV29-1 TGCAGCGTTGAAATTATCCCCTACGAGCAGTACTTC CSVEIIPYEQYF
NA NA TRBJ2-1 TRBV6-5 TGTGCCAGCAGTCAATTAAGCGGATTCAATGAGCAGTTCTTC CASSQLSGFNEQFF
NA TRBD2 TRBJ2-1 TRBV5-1 TGCGCCTCGCGTCCTAGCGGGGGGGCCCGGAACAATGAGCAGTTCTTC CASRPSGGARNNEQFF
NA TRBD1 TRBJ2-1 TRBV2 TGTGCCAGCAACTCGGACAGGGGGAAGTTCTTC CASNSDRGKFF